The clone carrying this T cell receptor beta chain has at least ten counts. The antigen is unknown. This CDR3 is built from 12 residues. Germline V lookup: CDR1 MDHEN, CDR2 SYDVKM. Trimming pared 4 bases from V and 7 bases from J, leaving 7 bases between. The data originate from a study of HIV-infected patients and healthy controls. All unsorted peripheral T cells were captured because whole blood was used without fractionation. Study-wide results and caveats: Compared with controls, mean Gini indices were significantly raised in HIV-infected repertoires, possibly indicating oligoclonality. The authors saw processing only sixteen HIV-infected individuals as a major limitation on generality. HIV+ repertoires were severely depleted of MAIT alpha-chain CDR3s, unlike healthy controls.

Alpha and beta constant-region primers primed reverse transcription of 400 to 650 ng RNA. Using multiplexing indices, alpha and beta chain libraries were generated apart by chain-specific third strand synthesis. In TCRdb, the 5' RACE reads were re-called with MiXCR into one record per CDR3 protein. Among around 5,700 distinct CDR3 sequences listed, under 30% were seen once. This clonotype was sampled from an adult with HIV infection. Sequenced here: blood, sampled before antiretroviral therapy. The chain links TRBV28 to TRBJ2-2; no clear D. The CDR3 here is CASSWSHGELFF. DNA for the CDR3: TGTGCCAGCAGTTGGTCCCACGGGGAGCTGTTTTTT. The whole variable domain, remainder taken from reference TRBV28 and TRBJ2-2, is DVKVTQSSRYLVKRTGEKVFLECVQDMDHENMFWYRQDPGLGLRLIYFSYDVKMKEKGDIPEGYSVSREKKERFSLILESASTNQTSMYLCASSWSHGELFFGEGSRLTVL.